This TCR beta chain originates from a study of OX40 agonist ivuxolimab in advanced cancers. At the level of the study: Partial responses were achieved by three patients, one with hepatocellular carcinoma and two with cutaneous melanoma.

The germline gives CDR1 SGHNT, CDR2 YENEEA. Trimming took 5 bases from V and 1 from J, leaving 11 bases between them. The CDR3 totals 15 residues. Patients were excluded for autoimmune disease history or systemic immunosuppression. General observations from the study: CD4+ and CD8+ blood T cells expanded clonally by week 6 at 0.1 to 3.0 mg/kg.

Some clones are missing from TCRdb's copy, which holds only in-frame ones; the method was immunoSEQ multiplex PCR. This sample has nearly 90,000 clones; around 87% occur once, and the top ten carry around 1.5%. A word on this clone: Its target is unknown.

The chain recombines TRBV11-3 with TRBJ2-2; D might be TRBD1 (5 bases). The receptor's source is an adult with an advanced solid tumor such as melanoma, head and neck, liver or kidney cancer. Specimen: CD4+ or CD8+ T cells sorted from blood, collected in a trial of the OX40 agonist ivuxolimab. The CDR3 protein is CASSMTALNTGELFF. CDR3 in DNA: TGTGCCAGCAGCATGACAGCTCTGAACACCGGGGAGCTGTTTTTT.